This T cell receptor beta chain stems from a study of control samples from healthy donors and cancer patients (dated by TCRdb to 2020 to 2022). CDR1 and CDR2, looked up from the germline V gene, are SGHNT and YENEEA. V loses 5 bases of germline sequence and J loses 5 bases, and the interval between the two ends is 16 bases. Reading from cysteine to phenylalanine, the CDR3 counts 15 amino acids. Only the CDR3 portion is preserved as DNA: 45 bases, with reading frame beginning at the first base. Comments on this clone: No antigen is known for it. It has no much larger one-base neighbor in the sample; base qualities were not kept.

The receptor library was made with the immunoSEQ multiplex PCR assay. TCRdb's version of the immuneACCESS table is confined to in-frame rearrangements and falls short of the full clone set. An unresolved V gene accounts for under half of the shortfall where checked; the remainder is of unknown origin. This sample comprises tens of thousands of clones, more than 75% of them detected only once. The ten most abundant clones make up about 1.5% of the sample. The source is a woman between 40 and 50 years old with lung cancer. The sample comprised PBMCs. Recombination joined TRBV11-3 with TRBJ2-1; the D gene may be TRBD1 or TRBD2, since each aligns over 6 bases. The nucleotides are TGTGCCAGCAGCCTCTTCGGGGGCCCTCACAATGAGCAGTTCTTC. Its product reads: CASSLFGGPHNEQFF.